Given below is one T cell receptor (beta chain) in context. This sample was taken from a study of blood T cell repertoires in COVID-19. Trimming stripped 7 bases from V and 4 bases from J, with 20 bases between. Looked up from germline, CDR1 is LGHNT and CDR2 is FRNRAP. The CDR3 length is 16 residues. Original handling: From reference gene primer amplification, estimates of nucleated cell counts were derived. Sequenced by immunoSEQ multiplex PCR; TCRdb stores in-frame clones only, minus some. That table supplies the V and J calls and clone size; D and trimming were determined from the DNA. The repertoire holds about 110,000 clones, with approximately 80% as singletons.

Sequenced: peripheral blood. This receptor was taken from a woman in her sixties or seventies with acute or convalescent COVID-19. V gene TRBV12-5 combines with J gene TRBJ2-1; perhaps TRBD2 as D (5 bases). The CDR3 nucleotides are TGTGCTAGTGCAAACCCCGTGGCTAGGGAGTACAATGAGCAGTTCTTC. Its protein product is CASANPVAREYNEQFF.